The 7 T cell receptor beta chains below all came from one sample that was sequenced in a study of blood T cell repertoires in COVID-19 (dated by TCRdb to the early 2020s). The library was generated by the immunoSEQ multiplex PCR assay. TCRdb limited this immuneACCESS table to in-frame rearrangements with V and J called. A share of clones is missing; checked studies link under half to unresolved V genes, and the rest is unexplained. The sample table lists about 250,000 clones, 65% to 90% of them with a count of one. The ten largest clonotypes hold 9.1% of the sample. The specimen sequenced was PBMCs or T cells enriched from blood (not recorded which). Receptors were obtained from a woman aged 45-65 years with acute COVID-19.

The chain joins TRBV18 to TRBJ1-1; D gene ambiguous. This CDR3 region has 14 residues. Germline V gene data show CDR1 as KGHSH and CDR2 as LQKENI. Trimming removed 7 bases from V and 1 base from J, with 13 bases in between. The CDR3: CASLELVQNTEAFF. CDR3 DNA sequence: TGTGCCAGCTTAGAACTGGTGCAGAACACTGAAGCTTTCTTT.

This chain connects TRBV4-1 to TRBJ2-2; 8 bases fit TRBD1. Germline-derived CDR1 and CDR2 are MGHRA and YSYEKL. With 2 bases clipped from V and 6 bases from J, the junction kept 11 bases outside the gene matches. This CDR3 has 17 residues. CDR3 residues: CASSQLDRAPQSGELFF. CDR3 in DNA: TGCGCCAGCAGCCAACTGGACAGGGCCCCCCAATCCGGGGAGCTGTTTTTT.

This clone has just one count. The CDR3 sequence: CASSLNRGAASTDTQYF. DNA for the CDR3: TGTGCCAGCAGTTTGAACAGGGGTGCAGCTAGCACAGATACGCAGTATTTT. This chain uses TRBV5-6 with TRBJ2-3; the match to TRBD1 covers 7 bases. There are 17 residues in the CDR3. Germline-derived CDR1 and CDR2 are SGHDT and YYEEEE. The V segment lost 5 bases and the J segment 0 bases; nucleotides outside the gene matches: 12.

This clone occurred once. The J gene is TRBJ1-4, the V gene TRBV7-9, with D maybe TRBD1 (6 bases). The CDR3 has 16 amino acids. The germline V and J ends were trimmed by 1 base and 6 bases, with 15 bases remaining between them. The germline V gene has CDR1 SEHNR and CDR2 FQNEAQ (reference sequence). The CDR3 bases are TGTGCCAGCAGCTTAGTGGCGGGGGGCCGCGATGAAAAACTGTTTTTT. Protein product: CASSLVAGGRDEKLFF.

This chain uses TRBV4-2 with TRBJ1-2; TRBD1 agrees at 8 bases. The CDR3 covers 16 residues. Losses at the gene ends were 0 bases for V and 2 bases for J; bases not matched to a gene: 5. Germline CDR1 and CDR2: LGHNA and YNFKEQ. This chain's CDR3 is CASSQDTQGGNYGYTF. CDR3 sequence (DNA): TGTGCCAGCAGCCAAGATACACAGGGGGGGAACTATGGCTACACCTTC.

The rearrangement joins TRBV12-3 or TRBV12-4 to TRBJ1-1, with TRBD1 matching 7 bases. V gave up 6 bases and J gave up 4 bases; unmatched junction bases: 5. The CDR3 is made up of 13 amino acids. CDR3 coding DNA: TGTGCCAGCAGCCGGCGGACAGGCACTGAAGCTTTCTTT. It translates to CASSRRTGTEAFF.

The table lists this clone with a count of one. This sequence joins TRBV19 and TRBJ2-3; 15 bases fit TRBD2. V lost 0 bases, J lost 1 base, and 8 bases stayed unmatched. Looked up from germline, CDR1 is LNHDA and CDR2 is SQIVND (reference sequence). This CDR3 comprises 20 residues. The CDR3 DNA is TGTGCCAGTAGTATAGATATCGGGACTAGCGGGGGGCCGCGCACAGATACGCAGTATTTT. Translated: CASSIDIGTSGGPRTDTQYF.